Below, 19 T cell receptor beta chains from the same sample are listed, as sequenced in a study of T cell changes during pregnancy in multiple sclerosis. Produced via immunoSEQ multiplex PCR; TCRdb's table is partial and in-frame only. The sample yields roughly 45,000 clones, 88% seen once. Sequencing was performed on CD4+ T cells from peripheral blood mononuclear cells, taken in the second trimester of pregnancy. The receptors come from a female donor with multiple sclerosis, enrolled in a pregnancy study.

V usage is TRBV5-1 and J usage is TRBJ2-2, with 10 bases that match TRBD1. The CDR3 sequence is 15 residues long. J lost 7 bases, V lost 0 bases, and 3 bases had no gene match. Germline V lookup: CDR1 SGHRS, CDR2 YFSETQ. The CDR3 DNA reads as TGCGCCAGCAGCTTGGAGGGACAGGGGAACGGGGAGCTGTTTTTT. Its protein is CASSLEGQGNGELFF. Complete variable domain (other parts from reference TRBV5-1 and TRBJ2-2): KAGVTQTPRYLIKTRGQQVTLSCSPISGHRSVSWYQQTPGQGLQFLFEYFSETQRNKGNFPGRFSGRQFSNSRSEMNVSTLELGDSALYLCASSLEGQGNGELFFGEGSRLTVL.

The chain has TRBV5-1 and TRBJ2-7, with 16 bases fitting TRBD2. Germline assignment: CDR1 SGHRS and CDR2 YFSETQ. The ends lost 4 bases at V and 10 bases at J; junction bases unmatched: 17. The CDR3 sequence is 18 residues long. The CDR3 here is CASSAGRTGTSGRAFQYF. The CDR3 DNA reads as TGCGCCAGCAGCGCGGGACGCACCGGGACTAGCGGGAGGGCCTTTCAGTACTTC.

V and J are TRBV28 and TRBJ2-1; possibly TRBD2 for D (5 bases). Germline lookup yields CDR1 MDHEN and CDR2 SYDVKM. The CDR3 spans 15 residues. V gave up 6 bases and J gave up 0 bases, with 12 bases separating them. The DNA for the CDR3 is TGTGCCAGCAGCCCGAGGGCGAGCTCCTACAATGAGCAGTTCTTC. Amino acids: CASSPRASSYNEQFF.

This rearrangement joins TRBV7-9 to TRBJ2-1; D possibly corresponds to TRBD1 (5 bases). V lost 5 bases and J lost 8, with 22 bases in between. The CDR3 runs to 16 residues. Germline V gene data show CDR1 as SEHNR and CDR2 as FQNEAQ (reference sequence). This chain's CDR3 is CASSMFSGNPRDEQFF. As DNA, the CDR3 is TGTGCCAGCAGCATGTTTTCTGGGAACCCCAGGGATGAGCAGTTCTTC.

The chain uses TRBV5-4 and TRBJ2-3, with 10 nucleotides matching TRBD2. The CDR3 has 16 amino acids. The germline V gene encodes CDR1 SGHNT and CDR2 YYREEE (reference sequence). V lost 6 bases and J lost 1; bases outside the gene matches: 8. The CDR3 sequence is CASTPVAGGGTDTQYF. In DNA form, the CDR3 reads TGTGCCAGCACCCCAGTAGCGGGGGGCGGCACAGATACGCAGTATTTT.

This chain connects TRBV7-9 to TRBJ1-5; TRBD1 matches 9 bases. The germline V gene has CDR1 SEHNR and CDR2 FQNEAQ (reference sequence). The CDR3 length is 17 residues. V dropped 0 bases and J dropped 1; count of bases not matched to a gene: 4. CDR3 DNA sequence: TGTGCCAGCAGCTTAGCCACAGGGGGCAGGAGCAATCAGCCCCAGCATTTT. Translated: CASSLATGGRSNQPQHF.

This chain links TRBV23-1 with TRBJ2-2; a weak D match, TRBD1 (6 bases). TRBV23-1 is classed as an ORF, of uncertain function. The CDR3 covers 17 residues. Trimming took off 6 bases at V and 0 bases at J, with 17 bases between the two ends. The chain's CDR3 is CASSPSRDRSNTGELFF. The CDR3 DNA sequence: TGCGCCAGCAGCCCTTCTCGAGACAGGTCGAACACCGGGGAGCTGTTTTTT.

The V call is TRBV19, the J call TRBJ2-2, with D perhaps matching TRBD1 (6 bases). From germline, CDR1 is LNHDA and CDR2 SQIVND (reference sequence). Deletions cut 7 bases from V and 3 bases from J, with 12 bases between. There are 14 residues in the CDR3. The CDR3 DNA reads as TGTGCCAGTAAGAGGGCAGGGGACACCGGGGAGCTGTTTTTT. It yields the protein CASKRAGDTGELFF.

The rearrangement joins TRBV5-4 to TRBJ2-1, with 10 bases that match TRBD1. V shed 4 bases, J shed 2 bases, and the junction held 3 bases outside the gene matches. The CDR3 runs to 15 residues. CDR1 SGHNT and CDR2 YYREEE come from the germline V gene (reference sequence). The chain's CDR3 is CASSRDRGTYNEQFF. In DNA form, the CDR3 reads TGTGCCAGCAGCCGGGACAGGGGAACCTACAATGAGCAGTTCTTC.

For the CDR3, the DNA is TGTGCCAGCAGTGTCCGGACGGCGGGGGGTTACAATGAGCAGTTCTTC. It is translated as CASSVRTAGGYNEQFF. The V gene is TRBV6-1, the J gene TRBJ2-1, with 8 nucleotides matching TRBD2. The CDR3 is 16 residues long. CDR1 and CDR2 (germline): MNHNS, SASEGT. J was trimmed by 4 bases and V by 4 bases; bases with no gene match: 9.

V and J are TRBV4-2 and TRBJ2-2; TRBD2 aligns across 10 bases. The CDR3 extends over 16 amino acids. Trimming at V came to 2 bases and at J to 5 bases, leaving 5 bases not matched to a gene. Germline values: CDR1 LGHNA, CDR2 YNFKEQ. For the CDR3, the DNA is TGTGCCAGCAGCCAAACTAGCGGGGTGGGGACCGGGGAGCTGTTTTTT. It codes for CASSQTSGVGTGELFF.

V and J are TRBV2 and TRBJ2-7; D unresolved. Trimming shortened V by 4 bases and J by 6 bases, and 13 bases separated the two germline ends. Germline CDR1 is SNHLY and CDR2 is FYNNEI. The length of the CDR3 is 13 residues. CDR3: CASSVITPGEQYF. The CDR3 DNA follows: TGTGCCAGCAGTGTCATCACCCCGGGCGAGCAGTACTTC.

The V gene is TRBV6-5, the J gene TRBJ2-7; D possibly corresponds to TRBD1 (6 bases). Per germline, CDR1 MNHEY and CDR2 SVGAGI. V lost 6 bases and J 2 bases, leaving 17 bases between the germline ends. This CDR3 has 15 amino acids. The CDR3 sequence: CASSQGPGATYEQYF. As DNA, the CDR3 is TGTGCCAGCAGCCAGGGGCCAGGGGCCACCTACGAGCAGTACTTC.

The rearrangement links TRBV7-9 to TRBJ2-5; D not resolved. V gave up 5 bases and J gave up 8 bases, with 12 bases separating them. The germline CDR1 and CDR2 sequences are SEHNR and FQNEAQ (reference sequence). The CDR3 contains 12 residues. CDR3 amino acids: CASSPGGRTQYF. CDR3 DNA: TGTGCCAGCAGCCCTGGTGGGCGCACCCAGTACTTC. The full variable domain, with the rest looked up from reference TRBV7-9 and TRBJ2-5, is DTGVSQNPRHKITKRGQNVTFRCDPISEHNRLYWYRQTLGQGPEFLTYFQNEAQLEKSRLLSDRFSAERPKGSFSTLEIQRTEQGDSAMYLCASSPGGRTQYFGPGTRLLVL.

The J gene is TRBJ2-5, the V gene TRBV19; 9 positions agree with TRBD1. The CDR3 spans 19 residues. In germline, CDR1 is LNHDA, CDR2 SQIVND (reference sequence). Trimming cost V 5 bases and J 2 bases; bases outside gene matches: 18. The chain's CDR3 is CASSSPTGQGRVKQETQYF. The CDR3 DNA follows: TGTGCCAGTAGTTCTCCGACCGGACAGGGGAGGGTTAAACAAGAGACCCAGTACTTC.

J is TRBJ2-3 and V is TRBV28; 8 bases agree with TRBD1. Germline CDR1 reads MDHEN; CDR2 reads SYDVKM. This CDR3 is built from 16 residues. Trimming cost V 1 base and J 3 bases; bases outside gene matches: 6. The CDR3 coding sequence is TGTGCCAGCAGTTTATATCAGGGGGCGGGTACAGATACGCAGTATTTT. It specifies CASSLYQGAGTDTQYF.

This sequence joins TRBV6-5 and TRBJ2-3; TRBD1 agrees at 7 bases. The ends lost 0 bases at V and 4 bases at J; junction bases unmatched: 4. Germline CDR1 MNHEY, CDR2 SVGAGI. The CDR3 covers 15 residues. The CDR3 here is CASSYSMTGSDTQYF. CDR3 bases: TGTGCCAGCAGTTACTCGATGACAGGGTCAGATACGCAGTATTTT.

This sequence joins TRBV19 and TRBJ2-5; 7 bases agree with TRBD2. The CDR3 is made up of 15 amino acids. The ends lost 4 bases at V and 1 base at J; junction bases unmatched: 6. Per the germline V gene, CDR1 is LNHDA and CDR2 is SQIVND (reference sequence). In DNA form, the CDR3 reads TGTGCCAGTAGTACCGGGGGGAGCGGCCAAGAGACCCAGTACTTC. It specifies CASSTGGSGQETQYF.

The genes are TRBV5-1 and TRBJ1-2; D is undetermined. Trimming stripped 4 bases from V and 2 bases from J, with 12 bases between. Germline CDR1 is SGHRS and CDR2 is YFSETQ. CDR3 length equals 14 residues. The CDR3 reads CASSLLPQNYGYTF. In DNA, the CDR3 is TGCGCCAGCAGCCTCCTGCCTCAGAACTATGGCTACACCTTC.